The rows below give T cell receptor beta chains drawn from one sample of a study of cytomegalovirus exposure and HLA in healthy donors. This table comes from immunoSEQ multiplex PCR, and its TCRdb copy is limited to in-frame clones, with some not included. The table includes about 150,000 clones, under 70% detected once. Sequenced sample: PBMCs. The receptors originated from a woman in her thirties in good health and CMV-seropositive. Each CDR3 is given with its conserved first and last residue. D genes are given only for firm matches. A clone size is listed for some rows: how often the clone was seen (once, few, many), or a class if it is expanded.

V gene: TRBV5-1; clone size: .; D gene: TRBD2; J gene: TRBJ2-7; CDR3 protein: CASSYFGTSGGLSYEQYF; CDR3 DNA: TGCGCCAGCAGCTATTTCGGGACTAGCGGGGGACTCTCCTACGAGCAGTACTTC
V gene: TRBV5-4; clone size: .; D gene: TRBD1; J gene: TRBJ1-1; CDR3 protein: CASSLTGTDGEAFF; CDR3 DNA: TGTGCCAGCAGCTTGACGGGGACAGATGGTGAAGCTTTCTTT
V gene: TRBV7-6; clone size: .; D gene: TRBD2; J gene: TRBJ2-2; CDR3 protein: CASSLVLAGDIRGELFF; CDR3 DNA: TGTGCCAGCAGCTTAGTACTAGCGGGAGATATCCGGGGGGAGCTGTTTTTT
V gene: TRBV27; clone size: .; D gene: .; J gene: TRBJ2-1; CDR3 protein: CASSFSRYGDNEQFF; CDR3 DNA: TGTGCCAGCAGTTTTTCGCGGTACGGGGACAATGAGCAGTTCTTC
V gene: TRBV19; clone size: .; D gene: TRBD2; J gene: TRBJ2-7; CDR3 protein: CASRETSGRDRQYF; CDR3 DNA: TGTGCCAGTAGAGAGACTAGCGGGAGGGACCGGCAGTACTTC
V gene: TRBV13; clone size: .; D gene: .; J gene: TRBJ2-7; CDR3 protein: CASSPTEGIHSYEQYF; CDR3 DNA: TGTGCCAGCAGCCCTACGGAGGGGATCCATTCCTACGAGCAGTACTTC
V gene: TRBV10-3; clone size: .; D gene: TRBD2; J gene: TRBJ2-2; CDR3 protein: CAITAGNTGELFF; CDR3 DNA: TGTGCCATCACAGCGGGAAACACCGGGGAGCTGTTTTTT
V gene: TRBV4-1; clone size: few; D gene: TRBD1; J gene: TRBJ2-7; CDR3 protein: CASSPGTASSYEQYF; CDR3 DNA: TGCGCCAGCAGCCCCGGGACAGCGAGCTCCTACGAGCAGTACTTC
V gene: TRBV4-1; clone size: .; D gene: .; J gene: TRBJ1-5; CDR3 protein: CASSQLRGTNQPQHF; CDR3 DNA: TGCGCCAGCAGCCAACTCCGAGGTACCAATCAGCCCCAGCATTTT
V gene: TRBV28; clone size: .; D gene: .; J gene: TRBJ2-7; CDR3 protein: CASSAGQPQPYF; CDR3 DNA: TGTGCCAGCAGTGCGGGACAGCCCCAACCGTACTTC
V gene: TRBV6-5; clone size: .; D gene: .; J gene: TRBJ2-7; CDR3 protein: CASSYSPYEQYF; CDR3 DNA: TGTGCCAGCAGTTATAGCCCCTACGAGCAGTACTTC
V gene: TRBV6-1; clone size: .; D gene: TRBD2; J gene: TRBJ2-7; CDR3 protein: CASIRLAGPSYEQYF; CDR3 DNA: TGTGCCAGCATCAGACTAGCGGGTCCCTCCTACGAGCAGTACTTC
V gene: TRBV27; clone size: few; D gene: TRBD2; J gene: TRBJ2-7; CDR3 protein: CASTVLAGAGEQYF; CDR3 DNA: TGTGCCAGCACGGTCCTAGCGGGAGCGGGTGAGCAGTACTTC
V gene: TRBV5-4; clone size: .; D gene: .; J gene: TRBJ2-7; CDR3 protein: CASSLAGNRFEQYF; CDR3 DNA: TGTGCCAGCAGCTTGGCAGGGAACAGGTTCGAGCAGTACTTC
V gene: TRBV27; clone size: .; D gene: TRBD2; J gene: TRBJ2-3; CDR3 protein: CASSLFGTSGADTQYF; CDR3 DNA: TGTGCCAGCAGTTTATTCGGGACTAGCGGGGCTGATACGCAGTATTTT
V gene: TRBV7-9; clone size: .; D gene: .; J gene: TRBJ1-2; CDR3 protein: CSSSPTPGLTTNYGYTF; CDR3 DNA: TGTTCCAGCAGCCCGACCCCTGGTTTGACAACTAACTATGGCTACACCTTC
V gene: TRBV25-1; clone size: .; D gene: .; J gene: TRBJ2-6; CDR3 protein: CASSGPTVTGANVLTF; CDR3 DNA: TGTGCCAGCAGTGGGCCGACAGTCACTGGGGCCAACGTCCTGACTTTC
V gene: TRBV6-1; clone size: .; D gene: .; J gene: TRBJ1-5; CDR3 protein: CASRAGDSNQPQHF; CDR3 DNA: TGTGCCAGCAGAGCAGGGGATAGCAATCAGCCCCAGCATTTT
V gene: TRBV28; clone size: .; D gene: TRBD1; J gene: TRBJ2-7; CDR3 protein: CASMGQPYEQYF; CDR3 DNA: TGTGCCAGTATGGGACAGCCCTACGAGCAGTACTTC
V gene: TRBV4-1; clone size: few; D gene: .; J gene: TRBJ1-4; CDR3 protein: CASSQPRGGIRF; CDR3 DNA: TGCGCCAGCAGCCAGCCCCGGGGGGGAATTCGCTTT
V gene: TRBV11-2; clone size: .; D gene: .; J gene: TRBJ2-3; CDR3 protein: CASSFVPDTQYF; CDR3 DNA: TGTGCCAGCAGCTTCGTCCCAGATACGCAGTATTTT
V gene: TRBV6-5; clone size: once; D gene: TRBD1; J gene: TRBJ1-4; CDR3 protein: CASTSGTAEKLFF; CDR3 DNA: TGTGCCAGCACATCCGGGACAGCGGAAAAACTGTTTTTT
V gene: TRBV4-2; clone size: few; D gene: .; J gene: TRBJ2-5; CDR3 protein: CASSQEGVGLSGGVTQYF; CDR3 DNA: TGTGCCAGCAGCCAAGAAGGGGTTGGGCTAAGTGGAGGGGTGACCCAGTACTTC
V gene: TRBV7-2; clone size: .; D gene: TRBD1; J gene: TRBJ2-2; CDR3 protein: CASSLHRGSLTGELFF; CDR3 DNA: TGTGCCAGCAGCTTACACAGGGGGAGTTTAACCGGGGAGCTGTTTTTT
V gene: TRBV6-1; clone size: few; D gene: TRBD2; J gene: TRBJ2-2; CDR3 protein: CASRSAGVPGELFF; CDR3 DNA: TGTGCCAGCAGATCAGCGGGAGTACCCGGGGAGCTGTTTTTT
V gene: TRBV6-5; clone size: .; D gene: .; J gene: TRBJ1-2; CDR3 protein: CASSYSGVHYGYTF; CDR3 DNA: TGTGCCAGCAGTTACTCGGGAGTACACTATGGCTACACCTTC
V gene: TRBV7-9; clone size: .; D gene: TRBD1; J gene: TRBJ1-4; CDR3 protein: CASSSQGVGANEKLFF; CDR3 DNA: TGTGCCAGCAGCTCTCAGGGGGTCGGGGCTAATGAAAAACTGTTTTTT
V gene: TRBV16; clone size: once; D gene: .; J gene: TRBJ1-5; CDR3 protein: CASSLRQNNQPQHF; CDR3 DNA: TGTGCCAGCAGCCTTCGACAGAACAATCAGCCCCAGCATTTT
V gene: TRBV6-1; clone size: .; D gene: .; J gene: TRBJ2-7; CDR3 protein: CASNYLEPYEQYF; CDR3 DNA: TGCGCCAGCAATTATCTGGAGCCCTACGAGCAGTACTTC
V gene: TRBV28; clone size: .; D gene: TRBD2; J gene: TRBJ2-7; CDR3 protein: CASSLPTTSGVEYEQYF; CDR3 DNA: TGTGCCAGCAGTTTACCTACGACTAGCGGGGTCGAATACGAGCAGTACTTC
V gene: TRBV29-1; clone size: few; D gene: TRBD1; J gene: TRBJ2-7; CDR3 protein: CSVVVRTGGYEQYF; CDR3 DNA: TGCAGCGTAGTAGTCAGGACAGGGGGCTACGAGCAGTACTTC
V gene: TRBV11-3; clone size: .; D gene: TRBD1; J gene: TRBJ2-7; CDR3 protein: CASSIHPWTGSSYEQYF; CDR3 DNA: TGTGCCAGCAGCATTCACCCATGGACAGGGAGCTCCTACGAGCAGTACTTC
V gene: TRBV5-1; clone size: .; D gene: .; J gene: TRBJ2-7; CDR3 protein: CASSLNFVANEQYF; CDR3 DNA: TGCGCCAGCAGCTTGAACTTTGTAGCGAACGAGCAGTACTTC
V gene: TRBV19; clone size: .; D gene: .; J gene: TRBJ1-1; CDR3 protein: CASTLSSPEGAFF; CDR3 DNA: TGTGCCAGTACTCTCTCCAGCCCCGAGGGAGCTTTCTTT
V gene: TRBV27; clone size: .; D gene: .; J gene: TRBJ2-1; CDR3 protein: CASSLGTPSYNEQFF; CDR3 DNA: TGTGCCAGCAGTTTGGGGACTCCCTCCTACAATGAGCAGTTCTTC
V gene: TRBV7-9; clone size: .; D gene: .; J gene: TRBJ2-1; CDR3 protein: CASSLSGPEQFF; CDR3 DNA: TGTGCCAGCAGCTTATCAGGTCCCGAGCAGTTCTTC
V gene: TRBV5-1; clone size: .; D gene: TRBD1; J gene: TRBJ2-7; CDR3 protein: CASSAFAGTVIGEQYF; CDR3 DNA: TGCGCCAGCAGCGCGTTCGCCGGGACAGTAATTGGCGAGCAGTACTTC
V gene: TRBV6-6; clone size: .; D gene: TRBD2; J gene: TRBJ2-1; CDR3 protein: CASSYPVAGVNNEQFF; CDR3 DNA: TGTGCCAGCAGTTACCCAGTAGCGGGAGTAAACAATGAGCAGTTCTTC
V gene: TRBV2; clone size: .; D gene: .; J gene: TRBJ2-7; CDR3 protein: CASTRIQGSEQYF; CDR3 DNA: TGTGCCAGCACCCGAATTCAGGGGTCCGAGCAGTACTTC
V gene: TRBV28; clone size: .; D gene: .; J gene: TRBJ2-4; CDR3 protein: CASSLFWTTGARTKNIQYF; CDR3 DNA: TGTGCCAGCAGTTTATTCTGGACTACAGGGGCGCGAACCAAAAACATTCAGTACTTC
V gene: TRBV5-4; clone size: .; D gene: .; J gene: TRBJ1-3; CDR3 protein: CASSSSVTGNTIYF; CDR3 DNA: TGTGCCAGCAGCTCGAGTGTTACTGGAAACACCATATATTTT
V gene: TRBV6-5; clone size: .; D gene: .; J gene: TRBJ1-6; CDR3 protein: CASSYLNSPLHF; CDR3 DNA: TGTGCCAGCAGTTACCTAAATTCACCCCTCCACTTT
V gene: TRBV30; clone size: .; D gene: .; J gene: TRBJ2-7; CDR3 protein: CAWSVQRAWEQYF; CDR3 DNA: TGTGCCTGGAGTGTACAGAGGGCTTGGGAGCAGTACTTC
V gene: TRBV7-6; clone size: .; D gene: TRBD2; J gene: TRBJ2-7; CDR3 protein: CASSPAGGLAGAYEQYF; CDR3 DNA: TGTGCCAGCAGCCCCGCGGGTGGATTAGCGGGAGCCTACGAGCAGTACTTC
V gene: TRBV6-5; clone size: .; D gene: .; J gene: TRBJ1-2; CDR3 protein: CASSPTENYGYTF; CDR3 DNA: TGTGCCAGCAGTCCGACAGAAAACTATGGCTACACCTTC
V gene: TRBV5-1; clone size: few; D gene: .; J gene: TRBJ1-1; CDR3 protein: CASSSSSKGPWAEAFF; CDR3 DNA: TGCGCCAGCAGCTCCAGCTCAAAGGGGCCCTGGGCTGAAGCTTTCTTT
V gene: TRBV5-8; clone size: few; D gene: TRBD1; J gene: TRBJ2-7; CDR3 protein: CASSLASRGGWFYEQYF; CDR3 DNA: TGTGCCAGCAGCTTGGCGTCGAGAGGGGGCTGGTTCTACGAGCAGTACTTC
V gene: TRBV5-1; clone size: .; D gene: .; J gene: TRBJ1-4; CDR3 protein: CASSFSSNEKLFF; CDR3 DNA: TGCGCCAGCAGCTTTAGCAGTAATGAAAAACTGTTTTTT
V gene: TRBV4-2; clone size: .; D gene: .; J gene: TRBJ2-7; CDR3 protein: CASSQVGGAYEQYF; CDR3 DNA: TGTGCCAGCAGCCAGGTTGGGGGGGCGTACGAGCAGTACTTC
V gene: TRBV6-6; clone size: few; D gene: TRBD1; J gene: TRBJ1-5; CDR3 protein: CASSYWDSNQPQHF; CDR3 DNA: TGTGCCAGCAGTTACTGGGACAGTAATCAGCCCCAGCATTTT
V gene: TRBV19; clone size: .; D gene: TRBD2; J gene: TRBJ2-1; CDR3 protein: CASSPGTSGGRNEQFF; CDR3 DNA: TGTGCCAGTAGTCCGGGGACTAGCGGGGGGAGAAATGAGCAGTTCTTC
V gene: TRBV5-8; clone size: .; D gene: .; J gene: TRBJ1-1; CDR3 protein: CASSLRNTEAFF; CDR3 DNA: TGTGCCAGCAGCTTGCGGAACACTGAAGCTTTCTTT
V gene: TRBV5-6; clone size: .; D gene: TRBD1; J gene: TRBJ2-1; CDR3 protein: CASSRQGHSYNEQFF; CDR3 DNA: TGTGCCAGCAGCCGACAGGGGCACTCCTACAATGAGCAGTTCTTC